Following are 3 T cell receptor beta chains from one sample sequenced in a study of blood T cell repertoires in COVID-19. Libraries were prepared by immunoSEQ multiplex PCR; TCRdb keeps only in-frame clonotypes and omits some of them. The profile covers roughly 200,000 clones, with 80% to 85% appearing a single time and 6.5% to 7.5% taken by the ten largest. Sequencing was performed on peripheral blood. The receptors here all came from a woman aged 35 to 49 with COVID-19, enrolled during active disease.

This chain connects TRBV10-1 to TRBJ2-2; TRBD2 matches at 7 bases. V lost 8 bases and J lost 5; bases outside the gene matches: 11. CDR1 is WNHNN and CDR2 is SYGVQD in the germline V gene (reference sequence). The CDR3 has 15 residues. The CDR3 sequence: CASGRVVQGTGELFF. DNA for the CDR3: TGCGCCAGCGGGAGGGTCGTTCAAGGGACCGGGGAGCTGTTTTTT.

This clone was counted ten times or more. The rearrangement uses TRBV6-4 and TRBJ1-6, with 7 bases lining up with TRBD1. CDR3 size: 13 residues. J lost 6 bases, V lost 4 bases, and 0 bases had no gene match. The germline V gene has CDR1 MRHNA and CDR2 SNTAGT. The CDR3 is CASSGDSNSPLHF. In DNA form, the CDR3 reads TGTGCCAGCAGTGGGGACAGTAATTCACCCCTCCACTTT.

V is TRBV27 and J is TRBJ2-1; the D is unclear. The CDR3 sequence is 16 residues long. V dropped 0 bases and J dropped 7 bases, with 16 bases sitting between them. Germline CDR1 reads MNHEY; CDR2 reads SMNVEV (reference sequence). The CDR3: CASSLSIWAGRNEQFF. In DNA form, the CDR3 reads TGTGCCAGCAGTTTATCGATTTGGGCAGGTAGGAATGAGCAGTTCTTC.